Below, one T cell receptor beta chain is given with its context. This record belongs to a study of blood T cell repertoires in COVID-19. Germline CDR1 and CDR2: MNHEY and SVGAGI. The V and J ends lost 2 bases and 3 bases respectively, with 16 bases between them. The length of the CDR3 is 16 residues. Sequenced by immunoSEQ multiplex PCR; TCRdb stores in-frame clones only, minus some. This sample yields approximately 70,000 clones, of which approximately 79% are seen a single time; approximately 6.8% belongs to the top ten. This TCR was sampled from a woman in her fifties or sixties with acute or convalescent COVID-19. What was sequenced was peripheral blood. V and J are TRBV6-5 and TRBJ1-1; TRBD1 might be the D (5 bases). The CDR3 DNA reads as TGTGCCAGCAGTTACGGGGGGGAAGAATACTACACTGAAGCTTTCTTT. Translation gives CASSYGGEEYYTEAFF.